One sample yielded the 31 T cell receptor beta chains listed below, sequenced in a study of T cell responses to AZD1222 COVID-19 vaccine. The assay was immunoSEQ multiplex PCR, and TCRdb's table has in-frame clones only and misses some. The sample contains about 130,000 clones, 94% of which appear only once. The material was peripheral blood, obtained on day 0 of AZD1222 vaccination. These receptor sequences come from an adult in good health.

J is TRBJ1-1 and V is TRBV14; D is unclear. The V gene's germline CDR1 is SGHDN and CDR2 FVKESK. Trimming cost V 3 bases and J 5 bases, with 10 bases left between them. The CDR3 totals 13 residues. The CDR3 spells CASSHGRLTEAFF. CDR3 nucleotides: TGTGCCAGCAGCCATGGGCGGCTTACTGAAGCTTTCTTT.

This chain connects TRBV9 to TRBJ2-3; TRBD2 is a possible D gene (5 bases). Germline V gene sequence: CDR1 SGDLS, CDR2 YYNGEE. The length of the CDR3 is 15 residues. The V end was cut by 3 bases, the J end by 4 bases, with 15 bases between. This CDR3 reads CASSGGLRGADTQYF. The DNA of the CDR3 is TGTGCCAGCAGCGGCGGACTCCGTGGGGCAGATACGCAGTATTTT. The full variable domain, its missing parts supplied by reference TRBV9 and TRBJ2-3, is DSGVTQTPKHLITATGQRVTLRCSPRSGDLSVYWYQQSLDQGLQFLIQYYNGEERAKGNILERFSAQQFPDLHSELNLSSLELGDSALYFCASSGGLRGADTQYFGPGTRLTVL.

The chain couples TRBV5-4 to TRBJ2-5, with D possibly matching TRBD2 (6 bases). Germline assignment: CDR1 SGHNT and CDR2 YYREEE (reference sequence). This CDR3 spans 16 amino acids. V lost 1 base and J 4 bases, leaving 17 bases between the germline ends. CDR3 DNA sequence: TGTGCCAGCAGCTTGAGGTCCGGTACGGGAGTAGAGACCCAGTACTTC. This sequence encodes CASSLRSGTGVETQYF. The full variable domain, completed using reference TRBV5-4 and TRBJ2-5, is ETGVTQSPTHLIKTRGQQVTLRCSSQSGHNTVSWYQQALGQGPQFIFQYYREEENGRGNFPPRFSGLQFPNYSSELNVNALELDDSALYLCASSLRSGTGVETQYFGPGTRLLVL.

The chain is built from TRBV5-1 and TRBJ1-1, with a weak D call TRBD1 (5 bases). CDR3 length: 14 amino acids. The V and J ends lost 0 bases and 4 bases respectively, with 10 bases between them. Germline V gene data show CDR1 as SGHRS and CDR2 as YFSETQ. Here the CDR3 DNA reads TGCGCCAGCAGCTTGGGGGGCGGGAGCACTGAAGCTTTCTTT. It specifies CASSLGGGSTEAFF.

This chain joins TRBV5-4 and TRBJ2-1; D remains unclear. CDR3 length equals 11 residues. CDR1 and CDR2 from the germline V gene are SGHNT and YYREEE (reference sequence). Trimming removed 3 bases at V and 8 bases at J, with 6 bases between. In DNA, the CDR3 is TGTGCCAGCAGCTCGGCGTATGAGCAGTTCTTC. Translated, it gives CASSSAYEQFF.

CDR3 sequence (DNA): TGTGCCAGTAGTATGGGGACAGGGTCGAACACTGAAGCTTTCTTT. This translates into CASSMGTGSNTEAFF. The rearrangement links TRBV19 to TRBJ1-1; 9 nucleotides line up with TRBD1. CDR1 and CDR2 from the germline V gene are LNHDA and SQIVND (reference sequence). The CDR3 sequence is 15 residues long. V lost 3 bases and J lost 1; bases outside the gene matches: 3.

This chain uses TRBV28 with TRBJ2-7; D might be TRBD2 (5 bases). The germline gives CDR1 MDHEN, CDR2 SYDVKM. The CDR3 is 12 amino acids. Trimming left V 7 bases short and J 4 bases short, with 11 bases between. CDR3 in amino acids: CASTKGGYEQYF. The CDR3 DNA reads as TGTGCCAGCACCAAAGGCGGGTACGAGCAGTACTTC.

The V and J genes are TRBV28 and TRBJ1-2, with D maybe TRBD1 (5 bases). The CDR3 has 14 amino acids. The germline CDR1 and CDR2 sequences are MDHEN and SYDVKM. The V end was cut by 3 bases, the J end by 4 bases, with 12 bases between. The CDR3, as DNA: TGTGCCAGCAGTTTGGGTTCAGGGCTCTATGGCTACACCTTC. This sequence encodes CASSLGSGLYGYTF.

Worth noting for this clone: Other DNA sequences from this sample encode an identical CDR3 as well. This chain connects TRBV9 to TRBJ2-3; possibly TRBD2 for D (7 bases). V was shortened by 0 bases and J by 0 bases, with 17 bases between the two germline ends. This CDR3 has 18 amino acids. Germline CDR1 reads SGDLS; CDR2 reads YYNGEE. CDR3 sequence: CASSVEGGTGTSTDTQYF. The CDR3 DNA follows: TGTGCCAGCAGCGTAGAGGGGGGGACTGGCACTAGCACAGATACGCAGTATTTT.

In DNA, the CDR3 is TGTGCCAGTAGTATGTCTAGCGGGAGGGGGTATGAGCAGTTCTTC. Its translation is CASSMSSGRGYEQFF. This rearrangement joins TRBV19 to TRBJ2-1, with 12 bases lining up with TRBD2. The CDR3 extends over 15 amino acids. V shed 3 bases and J 8 bases; nucleotides not matched to a gene: 5. CDR1 and CDR2 (germline): LNHDA, SQIVND (reference sequence).

The sample holds one count of this clone. The V and J genes are TRBV7-9 and TRBJ1-4; D remains ambiguous. V shed 1 base and J shed 0 bases, with 6 bases lying between them. The CDR3 contains 15 residues. Germline V gene sequence: CDR1 SEHNR, CDR2 FQNEAQ (reference sequence). For the CDR3, the DNA is TGTGCCAGCAGCTTAGTCACGTCAACTAATGAAAAACTGTTTTTT. Translation: CASSLVTSTNEKLFF.

The CDR3 is CASSPVGHRDYGYTF. CDR3 sequence (DNA): TGTGCCAGCAGCCCCGTGGGACACAGGGACTATGGCTACACCTTC. The V and J genes are TRBV11-3 and TRBJ1-2, with a possible D match to TRBD1 (6 bases). CDR3 length equals 15 residues. Germline assignment: CDR1 SGHNT and CDR2 YENEEA. Trimming took off 5 bases at V and 3 bases at J, with 16 bases between the two ends.

V usage is TRBV30 and J usage is TRBJ2-2, with D unresolved. V was clipped by 3 bases and J by 6 bases, with 8 bases between them. Per the germline V gene, CDR1 is GTSNPN and CDR2 is SVGIG (reference sequence). The CDR3 has 12 residues. CDR3 sequence: CAWSGGAGELFF. The DNA of the CDR3 is TGTGCCTGGAGCGGTGGTGCCGGGGAGCTGTTTTTT.

The chain employs TRBV6-6 and TRBJ1-2; 9 nucleotides match TRBD1. The germline CDR1 and CDR2 sequences are MNHNY and SVGAGI (reference sequence). CDR3 size: 15 residues. V dropped 0 bases and J dropped 5; count of bases not matched to a gene: 4. The CDR3 here is CASSYSPGTGYGYTF. CDR3 bases: TGTGCCAGCAGTTACTCCCCCGGGACAGGGTATGGCTACACCTTC.

The gene calls are TRBV2 and TRBJ1-1; 7 bases line up with TRBD1. This CDR3 contains 15 residues. Germline V gives CDR1 SNHLY, CDR2 FYNNEI. V shed 5 bases, J shed 1 base, and the junction held 7 bases outside the gene matches. This chain's CDR3 is CASSTRQGENTEAFF. The CDR3 nucleotides are TGTGCCAGCAGTACCCGACAGGGCGAGAACACTGAAGCTTTCTTT.

The chain employs TRBV6-1 and TRBJ1-4, with 8 positions matching TRBD1. Germline V gene lookup returns CDR1 MNHNS and CDR2 SASEGT. The CDR3 sequence is 17 residues long. Germline trimming cut 3 bases from V and 8 bases from J; bases unmatched to any gene: 14. The CDR3 sequence is CASSDPGQASLGEKLFF. The CDR3, as DNA: TGTGCCAGCAGTGATCCGGGACAGGCAAGCTTGGGCGAAAAACTGTTTTTT.

The chain has TRBV27 and TRBJ2-7; 9 bases align to TRBD2. Germline V CDR1 and CDR2: MNHEY, SMNVEV (reference sequence). V gave up 3 bases and J gave up 2 bases; unmatched junction bases: 14. This CDR3 comprises 18 residues. The CDR3 is CASSFGVLGLARPYEQYF. In DNA, the CDR3 is TGTGCCAGCAGTTTTGGTGTCCTAGGACTAGCGCGCCCCTACGAGCAGTACTTC.

The chain carries TRBV30 and TRBJ1-3, with TRBD1 matching over 7 bases. This CDR3 is built from 14 residues. The germline V gene has CDR1 GTSNPN and CDR2 SVGIG (reference sequence). Unmatched junction bases numbered 3, after V lost 4 bases and J lost 0 bases. CDR3 residues: CAWIRGSSGNTIYF. The CDR3 DNA sequence: TGTGCCTGGATCAGGGGGAGCTCTGGAAACACCATATATTTT.

The genes are TRBV18 and TRBJ1-3; weak D call: TRBD1 (5 bases). V lost 1 base, J lost 0 bases, and 7 bases lay in between. CDR1 is KGHSH and CDR2 is LQKENI in the germline V gene. There are 15 residues in the CDR3. The CDR3 here is CASSPRGTSGNTIYF. CDR3 sequence (DNA): TGTGCCAGCTCACCACGGGGGACCTCTGGAAACACCATATATTTT.

The chain links TRBV6-2 or TRBV6-3 to TRBJ1-3; the D is unclear. CDR3 length: 12 amino acids. CDR1 and CDR2 (germline): MNHEY, SVGEGT. V dropped 3 bases and J dropped 4 bases, with 4 bases sitting between them. CDR3: CASSYQGNTIYF. The CDR3 DNA reads TGTGCCAGCAGTTATCAAGGAAACACCATATATTTT.

The rearrangement links TRBV27 to TRBJ2-5; 7 bases map to TRBD2. The CDR3 has 18 residues. With V trimmed by 5 bases and J by 5 bases, 20 bases remained unmatched. Germline-derived CDR1 and CDR2 are MNHEY and SMNVEV (reference sequence). This chain's CDR3 is CASSPRGSGPAWSETQYF. The CDR3 DNA follows: TGTGCCAGCAGTCCTCGAGGTAGCGGGCCTGCGTGGAGTGAGACCCAGTACTTC.

The CDR3 loop is CASNPSGRSTDTQYF. CDR3 coding DNA: TGTGCCAGCAACCCAAGCGGGAGAAGCACAGATACGCAGTATTTT. This sequence joins TRBV2 and TRBJ2-3; 8 bases are shared with TRBD2. The CDR3 extends over 15 amino acids. The V segment lost 7 bases and the J segment 0 bases; nucleotides outside the gene matches: 6. The germline V gene encodes CDR1 SNHLY and CDR2 FYNNEI. The entire variable domain, with the rest obtained from reference TRBV2 and TRBJ2-3, is as follows: EPEVTQTPSHQVTQMGQEVILRCVPISNHLYFYWYRQILGQKVEFLVSFYNNEISEKSEIFDDQFSVERPDGSNFTLKIRSTKLEDSAMYFCASNPSGRSTDTQYFGPGTRLTVL.

The chain couples TRBV4-1 to TRBJ1-1; D possibly corresponds to TRBD1 (5 bases). Trimming cost V 9 bases and J 3 bases, with 17 bases left between them. Germline assignment: CDR1 MGHRA and CDR2 YSYEKL. The CDR3 contains 14 residues. In nucleotides, the CDR3 is TGCGCCAGTTCCTCGGGATCAGGGTACACTGAAGCTTTCTTT. Translating gives CASSSGSGYTEAFF.

This sequence joins TRBV23-1 and TRBJ2-3, with TRBD2 matching over 9 bases. TRBV23-1 is an ORF for which the function is uncertain. The V gene end was trimmed by 6 bases and the J gene end by 2 bases; junction bases not matched to a gene: 12. CDR3 size: 17 residues. CDR3 in amino acids: CASSPGASGTDTDTQYF. As DNA, the CDR3 is TGCGCCAGCAGCCCAGGGGCTAGCGGGACTGACACAGATACGCAGTATTTT.

This chain joins TRBV5-1 and TRBJ2-5; D is tentatively TRBD1 or TRBD2 (7 bases each). CDR1 is SGHRS, CDR2 YFSETQ, per germline. V was pared by 7 bases and J by 4 bases, with 20 bases between. This CDR3 spans 15 amino acids. CDR3 sequence (DNA): TGCGCCAGCTCACTCCCAGGGGGGGGACGAGAGACCCAGTACTTC. Amino acids: CASSLPGGGRETQYF.

The V and J genes are TRBV5-6 and TRBJ1-3, with D possibly TRBD1 on 5 matching bases. The CDR3 runs 15 residues. The germline CDR1 and CDR2 sequences are SGHDT and YYEEEE. The V and J ends lost 1 base and 7 bases respectively, with 15 bases between them. The CDR3 sequence: CASSLQGRGPNTIYF. For the CDR3, the DNA is TGTGCCAGCAGCTTGCAGGGAAGAGGACCGAACACCATATATTTT.

The rearrangement links TRBV2 to TRBJ1-1; D unresolved. V lost 3 bases and J 4 bases, leaving 9 bases between the germline ends. The CDR3 is made up of 13 amino acids. Per the germline V gene, CDR1 is SNHLY and CDR2 is FYNNEI. CDR3 amino acids: CASSDEGGTEAFF. CDR3 in DNA: TGTGCCAGCAGTGATGAGGGCGGCACTGAAGCTTTCTTT.

The CDR3: CASSEWGQSNSPLHF. DNA of the CDR3: TGTGCCAGCAGTGAATGGGGACAGAGTAATTCACCCCTCCACTTT. The chain has TRBV2 and TRBJ1-6; 7 nucleotides match TRBD1. The CDR3 is 15 residues long. Trimming cost V 2 bases and J 6 bases; bases outside gene matches: 4. CDR1 is SNHLY and CDR2 is FYNNEI in the germline V gene. Drawing the rest from reference TRBV2 and TRBJ1-6, the complete variable domain is EPEVTQTPSHQVTQMGQEVILRCVPISNHLYFYWYRQILGQKVEFLVSFYNNEISEKSEIFDDQFSVERPDGSNFTLKIRSTKLEDSAMYFCASSEWGQSNSPLHFGNGTRLTVT.

DNA of the CDR3: TGTGCCAGCAGAACCAAGGGGGCCCGAGGGAATGAGCAGTTCTTC. Translated: CASRTKGARGNEQFF. The chain couples TRBV2 to TRBJ2-1, with 7 bases that match TRBD1. The V gene's germline CDR1 is SNHLY and CDR2 FYNNEI. The CDR3 has 15 residues. The V gene end was trimmed by 6 bases and the J gene end by 7 bases; junction bases not matched to a gene: 12.

The chain combines TRBV6-2 or TRBV6-3 with TRBJ2-1; perhaps TRBD2 as D (5 bases). This CDR3 is 14 amino acids long. Germline assignment: CDR1 MNHEY and CDR2 SVGEGT. Trimming stripped 0 bases from V and 4 bases from J, with 7 bases between. This chain's CDR3 is CASSYSRVYNEQFF. In DNA, the CDR3 is TGTGCCAGCAGTTACTCGAGGGTGTACAATGAGCAGTTCTTC.

J is TRBJ2-3 and V is TRBV28; possibly TRBD2 for D (6 bases). This CDR3 is built from 13 residues. V was shortened by 11 bases and J by 2 bases, with 14 bases between the two germline ends. Germline CDR1 MDHEN, CDR2 SYDVKM. The chain's CDR3 is CAGEDPYTDTQYF. The DNA of the CDR3 is TGTGCCGGGGAGGACCCCTACACAGATACGCAGTATTTT.